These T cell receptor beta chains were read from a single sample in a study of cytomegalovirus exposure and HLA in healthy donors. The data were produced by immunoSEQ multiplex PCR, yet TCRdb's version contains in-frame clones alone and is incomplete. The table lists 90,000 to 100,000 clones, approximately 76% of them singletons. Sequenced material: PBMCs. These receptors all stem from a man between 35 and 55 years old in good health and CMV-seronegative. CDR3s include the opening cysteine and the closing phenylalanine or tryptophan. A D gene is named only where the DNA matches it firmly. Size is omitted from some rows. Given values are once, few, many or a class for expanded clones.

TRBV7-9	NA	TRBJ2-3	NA	TGTGCCAGCAGCTTAGAGGTGGACCCCGGGGGCACAGATACGCAGTATTTT	CASSLEVDPGGTDTQYF
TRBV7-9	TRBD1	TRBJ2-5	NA	TGTTCCAGCAGCTTACTGGAAAGACAGGGGGCCGGCCAAGAGACCCAGTACTTC	CSSSLLERQGAGQETQYF
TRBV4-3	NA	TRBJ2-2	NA	TGCGCCAGCAGCCTGAGAGGCCAGCTGTTTTTT	CASSLRGQLFF
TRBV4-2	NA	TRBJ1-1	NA	TGTGCCAGCAGCCAAGAGGTCGGTACGAACACTGAAGCTTTCTTT	CASSQEVGTNTEAFF
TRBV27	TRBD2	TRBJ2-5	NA	TGTGCCAGCAGTCCCCTACTAGCGGGTAACCAAGAGACCCAGTACTTC	CASSPLLAGNQETQYF
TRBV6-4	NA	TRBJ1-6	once	TGTGCCAGCAGTGACACCCAGCCTGACTCCGTTCCCCGTTCACCCCTCCACTTT	CASSDTQPDSVPRSPLHF
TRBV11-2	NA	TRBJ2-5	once	TGTGCCAGCAGCTTAGATGAAAGGAGGGGTGGAGAGACCCAGTACTTC	CASSLDERRGGETQYF
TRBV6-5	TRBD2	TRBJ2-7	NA	TGTGCCAGCAGTCCCGGGACTAGCCGCAGCTACGAGCAGTACTTC	CASSPGTSRSYEQYF
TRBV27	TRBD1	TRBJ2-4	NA	TGTGCCAGCAGTTTAGACAGGGTTAACATTCAGTACTTC	CASSLDRVNIQYF
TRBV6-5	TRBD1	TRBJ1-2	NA	TGTGCCAGCAGTTACATCGCAGGGGGGATCTATGGCTACACCTTC	CASSYIAGGIYGYTF
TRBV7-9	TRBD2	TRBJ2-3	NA	TGTGCCAGCAGCTTAGGACTAGCGGGAGGGCGCACAGATACGCAGTATTTT	CASSLGLAGGRTDTQYF
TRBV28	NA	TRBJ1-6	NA	TGTGCCAGCAGTCAGACAGCTAAGTATAATTCACCCCTCCACTTT	CASSQTAKYNSPLHF
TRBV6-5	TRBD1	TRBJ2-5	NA	TGTGCCAGCAGTTACTCAGGGGGCTTCGAGACCCGGTACTTC	CASSYSGGFETRYF
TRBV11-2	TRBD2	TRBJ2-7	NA	TGTGCCAGCAGCTTAGTGGGGGGGGGTCCCCTCGAGCAGTACTTC	CASSLVGGGPLEQYF
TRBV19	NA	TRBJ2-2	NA	TGTGCCAGTAGTACTCAGTACACCGGGGAGCTGTTTTTT	CASSTQYTGELFF
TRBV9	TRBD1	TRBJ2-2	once	TGTGCCAGCAGCATGGACAGGGTGGCCGGGGAGCTGTTTTTT	CASSMDRVAGELFF
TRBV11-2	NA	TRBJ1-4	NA	TGTGCCAGCAGCTTAGCACGGGATGGAGATGAAAAACTGTTTTTT	CASSLARDGDEKLFF
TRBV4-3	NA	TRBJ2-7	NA	TGCGCCAGCAGCCAAAATCCAAACTACGAGCAGTACTTC	CASSQNPNYEQYF
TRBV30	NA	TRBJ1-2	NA	TGTGCCTGGGTAACCTCCGGGACACTGGACGGCTACACCTTC	CAWVTSGTLDGYTF
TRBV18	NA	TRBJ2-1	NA	TGTGCCAGCTCACTTAGGGATTGGGGCGATGAGCAGTTCTTC	CASSLRDWGDEQFF
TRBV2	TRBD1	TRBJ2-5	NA	TGTGCCAGCAGTCCGGACAGGGTGGTGGAGACCCAGTACTTC	CASSPDRVVETQYF
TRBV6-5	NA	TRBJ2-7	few	TGTGCCAGCAGTTACTCCGAGGGTAGGGTGCGGAACGAGCAGTACTTC	CASSYSEGRVRNEQYF
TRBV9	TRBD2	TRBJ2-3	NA	TGTGCCAGCAGCGTTGCCCTAGCGGGAAACACAGATACGCAGTATTTT	CASSVALAGNTDTQYF
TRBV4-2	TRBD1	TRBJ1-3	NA	TGTGCCAGCAGCCAAGAAGCAGGGGGCTCTGGAAACACCATATATTTT	CASSQEAGGSGNTIYF
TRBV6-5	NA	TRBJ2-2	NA	TGTGCCAGCAGTCCCTCGTCCGGGGAGCTGTTTTTT	CASSPSSGELFF
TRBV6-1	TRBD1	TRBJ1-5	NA	TGTGCCAGCAGCTGGGACAGTCGCAATCAGCCCCAGCATTTT	CASSWDSRNQPQHF
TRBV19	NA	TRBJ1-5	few	TGTGCCAGTAGTATTCCGGGTATGCTCAATCAGCCCCAGCATTTT	CASSIPGMLNQPQHF
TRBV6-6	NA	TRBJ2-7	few	TGTGCCAGCAAAGCGGACGGAAGCTCCTACGAGCAGTACTTC	CASKADGSSYEQYF
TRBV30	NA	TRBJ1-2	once	TGTGCCTGGAATCTAGGGGGCTATGGCTACACCTTC	CAWNLGGYGYTF
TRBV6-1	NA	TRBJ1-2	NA	TGTGCCAGCAGTGATACGGTCATCGGGGGCTACACCTTC	CASSDTVIGGYTF
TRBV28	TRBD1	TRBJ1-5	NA	TGTGCCAGCAGCCATTATGGTACAGGGGCGCGGAATCAGCCCCAGCATTTT	CASSHYGTGARNQPQHF
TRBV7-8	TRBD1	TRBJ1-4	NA	TGTGCCAGCAGACGAACAGGGGGCTTTAATGAAAAACTGTTTTTT	CASRRTGGFNEKLFF
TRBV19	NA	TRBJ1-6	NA	TGTGCCAGTAGTGCCCAGGTGAATTCACCCCTCCACTTT	CASSAQVNSPLHF
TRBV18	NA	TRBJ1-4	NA	TGTGCCAGCTCACCATACAGCAATAGTGAAAAACTGTTTTTT	CASSPYSNSEKLFF
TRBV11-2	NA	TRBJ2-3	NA	TGTGCCAGCAGCCAGAACGGCGGGCTCACAGATACGCAGTATTTT	CASSQNGGLTDTQYF
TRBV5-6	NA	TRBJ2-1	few	TGTGCCAGCAGCTTAGGCGGGGACAATGAGCAGTTCTTC	CASSLGGDNEQFF
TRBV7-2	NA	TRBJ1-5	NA	TGTGCCAGCAGCTTAGGGTCAGAACGGCCCCAGCATTTT	CASSLGSERPQHF
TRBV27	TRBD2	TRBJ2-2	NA	TGTGCCAGCAGTTTATGGGGCGGGAGGGCCGGGGAGCTGTTTTTT	CASSLWGGRAGELFF
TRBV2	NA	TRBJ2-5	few	TGTGCCAGCAGCCCACCCTTCCCTGAGCAGTACTTC	CASSPPFPEQYF
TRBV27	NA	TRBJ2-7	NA	TGTGCCAGCAGTTTCACAGGACGCTACGAGCAGTACTTC	CASSFTGRYEQYF
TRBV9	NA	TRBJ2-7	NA	TGTGCCAGCAGCGTAGGCAGGGGCGTCGCCTACGAGCAGTACTTC	CASSVGRGVAYEQYF
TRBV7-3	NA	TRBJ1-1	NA	TGTGCCAGCAGCTTAGAGGGGGTCAGTGAAGCTTTCTTT	CASSLEGVSEAFF
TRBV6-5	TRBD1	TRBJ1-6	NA	TGTGCCAGCAGCTGGGACAGCCAAAATTCACCCCTCCACTTT	CASSWDSQNSPLHF
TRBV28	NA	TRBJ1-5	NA	TGTGCCAGCACAGGGTTATATAGCAATCAGCCCCAGCATTTT	CASTGLYSNQPQHF
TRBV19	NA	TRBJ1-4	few	TGTGCCAGTAGTCTGACAGCGCCCCGGGCTGAAAAACTGTTTTTT	CASSLTAPRAEKLFF
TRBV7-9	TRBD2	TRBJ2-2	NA	TGTTCCAGCAGCCAGACGGGACTAGCGAACACCGGGGAGCTGTTTTTT	CSSSQTGLANTGELFF
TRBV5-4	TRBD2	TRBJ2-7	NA	TGTGCCAGCAGCACCCAATTGGGGGGGAGTTTCTACGAGCAGTACTTC	CASSTQLGGSFYEQYF
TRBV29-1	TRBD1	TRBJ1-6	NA	TGCAGCGCCGCGACAGGGAACGATAATTCACCCCTCCACTTT	CSAATGNDNSPLHF
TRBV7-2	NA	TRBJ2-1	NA	TGTGCCAGCAGCCGAGGGGGGGGAGGGCCCTTCAATGAGCAGTTCTTC	CASSRGGGGPFNEQFF
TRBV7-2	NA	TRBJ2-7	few	TGTGCCAGCAGCTTCGTCTACTACGAGCAGTACTTC	CASSFVYYEQYF
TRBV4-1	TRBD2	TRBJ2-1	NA	TGCGCCAGCAGCCAAACCCCCCCCCGGGTTGGAGCGGGAGTAGATGAGCAGTTCTTC	CASSQTPPRVGAGVDEQFF
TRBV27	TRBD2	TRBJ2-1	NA	TGTGCCAGCAGTTCAAGAGCGGGAGTCTACAATGAGCAGTTCTTC	CASSSRAGVYNEQFF
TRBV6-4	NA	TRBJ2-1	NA	TGTGCCAGCAGTGACTCCTCAGGAGGCTTCAATGAGCAGTTCTTC	CASSDSSGGFNEQFF
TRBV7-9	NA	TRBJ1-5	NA	TGTGCCAGCAGCTTATCAGGGGAGGGGCAGCCCCAGCATTTT	CASSLSGEGQPQHF